The sequence of this TCR beta chain was determined in a study of cytomegalovirus exposure and HLA in healthy donors. Overall study findings and caveats: The authors later linked a missense DCLRE1C variant to TCR beta V- and J-gene trimming. Most TCR sequences showed up rarely, but some public TCRs showed up in many donors. A later analysis showed TCR association rates differing by HLA locus, peaking at DRB1 and lowest at HLA-C. Several of the most significant clusters appeared linked to common viral pathogens, based on a later analysis.

The CDR3 has 17 residues. V lost 0 bases and J lost 4, with 18 bases in between. Germline-derived CDR1 and CDR2 are MNHNS and SASEGT. A word on this clone: Its cognate antigen is unknown.

Primers included in the PCR were 60 Vbeta and 13 Jbeta primers. Sequenced by immunoSEQ multiplex PCR; TCRdb stores in-frame clones only, minus some. This repertoire shows hundreds of thousands of clones, 80% to 90% found once; its top ten account for 2.9%. The sequenced material came from PBMCs. This chain uses TRBV6-1 with TRBJ2-5, with a possible D match to TRBD2 (7 bases). The TCR originated in a man between 25 and 39 years old in good health and CMV-seronegative. The CDR3 DNA sequence: TGTGCCAGCAGTGAAGCGATCGCGGGGGCGACTGGAGAGACCCAGTACTTC. Its protein product is CASSEAIAGATGETQYF.